This T cell receptor (beta chain) was found in a study of technical replicates of blood from several donors. CDR1 is LNHDA and CDR2 is SQIVND in the germline V gene (reference sequence). The CDR3 sequence is 18 residues long. The J segment lost 5 bases and the V segment lost 6 bases, leaving 14 bases of the junction unmatched. Libraries were prepared by immunoSEQ multiplex PCR; TCRdb keeps only in-frame clonotypes and omits some of them. The repertoire holds about 75,000 clones, with around 97% as singletons. The sequence came from a human donor in good health. The chain recombines TRBV19 with TRBJ2-5; 14 nucleotides agree with TRBD2. The specimen sequenced was T cells isolated from PBMCs. The CDR3 region is CASREGLAGVGGGETQYF. CDR3 in DNA: TGTGCCAGTAGAGAGGGACTAGCGGGAGTGGGGGGGGGCGAGACCCAGTACTTC.